Listed below are T cell receptor beta chains from one sample, sequenced in a study of identical twins. One entry per CDR3 protein, called by TCRdb with MiXCR from the 5' RACE reads. The sample carries 450,000 to 650,000 distinct CDR3 sequences, over 12% recorded once. These records were also assigned to another study, of yellow fever vaccine responses in identical twins.

Sequenced input: CD4+ T cells sorted from blood. These receptors were collected from a woman under 30 in good health. CDR3s include the opening cysteine and the closing phenylalanine or tryptophan. The order of the fields is clone size, V gene, D gene, J gene, CDR3 DNA, CDR3 protein. D genes are given only for firm matches. Not every row has a clone size; where given, it reads once, few, many or a size class.

size: many; V: TRBV12-3/TRBV12-4; D: TRBD1; J: TRBJ1-1; DNA: TGTGCCAGCAGCCCCCGGGACAGGGCTAGGGACACTGAAGCTTTCTTT; CDR3: CASSPRDRARDTEAFF
size: many; V: TRBV7-8; D: .; J: TRBJ1-2; DNA: TGTGCCAGCAGCCCGGAACACCTTAACTATGGCTACACCTTC; CDR3: CASSPEHLNYGYTF
size: .; V: TRBV5-4; D: .; J: TRBJ2-7; DNA: TGTGCCAGCAGCTCGGAGGGTCGAGCTTCCTACGAGCAGTACTTC; CDR3: CASSSEGRASYEQYF
size: few; V: TRBV6-1; D: .; J: TRBJ2-6; DNA: TGTGCCAGCAACGGGATCAACTCTGGGGCCAACGTCCTGACTTTC; CDR3: CASNGINSGANVLTF
size: .; V: TRBV7-9; D: .; J: TRBJ2-1; DNA: TGTGCCAGCAGCTCGGACCCCAATGAGCAGTTCTTC; CDR3: CASSSDPNEQFF
size: few; V: TRBV9; D: TRBD2; J: TRBJ2-2; DNA: TGTGCCAGCAGCGTAGAGGCGGGAGACGCACTCGGGGAGCTGTTTTTT; CDR3: CASSVEAGDALGELFF
size: few; V: TRBV6-1; D: .; J: TRBJ2-1; DNA: TGTGCCAGCAGTCCCCTAGGGAAGACAGGTGCACAGTTCTTC; CDR3: CASSPLGKTGAQFF
size: few; V: TRBV24-1; D: .; J: TRBJ2-2; DNA: TGTGCCACCAGTGACCCCGGACGTATCGGGGAGCTGTTTTTT; CDR3: CATSDPGRIGELFF
size: few; V: TRBV5-1; D: .; J: TRBJ1-2; DNA: TGCGCCAGCAGCCTAGGACACCACGGTGACTATGGCTACACCTTC; CDR3: CASSLGHHGDYGYTF
size: .; V: TRBV7-2; D: TRBD2; J: TRBJ2-5; DNA: TGTGCCAGCAGCTCCTATAGCGGGGCAAGAGAGACCCAGTACTTC; CDR3: CASSSYSGARETQYF
size: .; V: TRBV28; D: TRBD1; J: TRBJ1-2; DNA: TGTGCCAGCAGTACCTACAGGGGGACAGACTATGGCTACACCTTC; CDR3: CASSTYRGTDYGYTF
size: .; V: TRBV15; D: .; J: TRBJ2-3; DNA: TGTGCCACCAGCGCCCGGGGGTCCACTAGCTTCGATACGCAGTATTTT; CDR3: CATSARGSTSFDTQYF
size: .; V: TRBV28; D: .; J: TRBJ1-5; DNA: TGTGCCAGCAGAATAAACATGAATAGCAATCAGCCCCAGCATTTT; CDR3: CASRINMNSNQPQHF
size: .; V: TRBV27; D: TRBD2; J: TRBJ2-3; DNA: TGTGCCAGCAGCAGGACTAGCGGGATGGCGGCAGATACGCAGTATTTT; CDR3: CASSRTSGMAADTQYF
size: few; V: TRBV7-8; D: .; J: TRBJ2-3; DNA: TGTGCCAGCAGTTATACCAGGGTGAGGGAGAAAGATACGCAGTATTTT; CDR3: CASSYTRVREKDTQYF
size: .; V: TRBV28; D: TRBD2; J: TRBJ2-2; DNA: TGTGCCAGCACCGGGACTAGCGGGAGGGGGACCGGGGAGCTGTTTTTT; CDR3: CASTGTSGRGTGELFF
size: .; V: TRBV20-1; D: TRBD2; J: TRBJ2-3; DNA: TGTAGTGCTCCCTCTCGTCTAGCGGGGTTCACAGATACGCAGTATTTT; CDR3: CSAPSRLAGFTDTQYF
size: many; V: TRBV28; D: .; J: TRBJ2-5; DNA: TGTGCCAGCAGTTTAAGGCAACAAGAGACCCAGTACTTC; CDR3: CASSLRQQETQYF
size: .; V: TRBV27; D: .; J: TRBJ1-2; DNA: TGTGCCAGCAGTACCCGGACAGACACCTTTGCCTATGGCTACACCTTC; CDR3: CASSTRTDTFAYGYTF
size: .; V: TRBV12-3/TRBV12-4; D: .; J: TRBJ1-2; DNA: TGTGCCAGCAGTCCCAGACAGGATGGCTACACCTTC; CDR3: CASSPRQDGYTF
size: .; V: TRBV3-1; D: .; J: TRBJ2-5; DNA: TGTGCCAGCGCCCCATCCCGCCAGGGAGTGGAGACCCAGTACTTC; CDR3: CASAPSRQGVETQYF
size: many; V: TRBV5-1; D: .; J: TRBJ2-2; DNA: TGCGCCAGCAGCGTGGGTCCTGGGGAGCTGTTTTTT; CDR3: CASSVGPGELFF
size: few; V: TRBV2; D: TRBD2; J: TRBJ2-3; DNA: TGTGCCAGCAGGGCGGGAGCCACAGATACGCAGTATTTT; CDR3: CASRAGATDTQYF
size: .; V: TRBV20-1; D: .; J: TRBJ2-5; DNA: TGCAGTGCTAGTTGGCAGGGCGCAGAGACCCAGTACTTC; CDR3: CSASWQGAETQYF
size: .; V: TRBV4-1; D: TRBD2; J: TRBJ2-3; DNA: TGCGCCAGCAGATCCCACAGACTAGCCCTACGAAACACAGATACGCAGTATTTT; CDR3: CASRSHRLALRNTDTQYF
size: .; V: TRBV12-3/TRBV12-4; D: .; J: TRBJ2-1; DNA: TGTGCCAGCAGAGGGGGGCAGTATCCCAATGAGCAGTTCTTC; CDR3: CASRGGQYPNEQFF
size: .; V: TRBV12-3/TRBV12-4; D: TRBD2; J: TRBJ2-3; DNA: TGTGCCAGCAGTCCAAAGCGGGACTCAGCAGATACGCAGTATTTT; CDR3: CASSPKRDSADTQYF
size: many; V: TRBV15; D: .; J: TRBJ1-1; DNA: TGTGCCACCAGCAGAGAGGTACATACTGAAGCTTTCTTT; CDR3: CATSREVHTEAFF
size: few; V: TRBV6-5; D: TRBD1; J: TRBJ1-1; DNA: TGTGCCAGCAGTTACGGACAGGGGGTCACTGAAGCTTTCTTT; CDR3: CASSYGQGVTEAFF
size: few; V: TRBV2; D: TRBD2; J: TRBJ2-5; DNA: TGTGCCAGCGCGGGGGTGCAAGAGACCCAGTACTTC; CDR3: CASAGVQETQYF
size: few; V: TRBV2; D: TRBD1; J: TRBJ1-2; DNA: TGTGCCAGCAGGGGACAGATCTATGGCTACACCTTC; CDR3: CASRGQIYGYTF
size: once; V: TRBV10-3; D: .; J: TRBJ2-3; DNA: TGTGCCACAGGACTGGAGGCAGACACGCAGTATTTT; CDR3: CATGLEADTQYF
size: .; V: TRBV5-1; D: .; J: TRBJ2-2; DNA: TGCGCCAGCAGCTTGGTCCGACCTACGAACACCGGGGAGCTGTTTTTT; CDR3: CASSLVRPTNTGELFF
size: few; V: TRBV6-1; D: TRBD2; J: TRBJ2-7; DNA: TGTGCCAGCAGTGAAGCGCGTTTAGCGGGAGCTGCCTACGAGCAGTACTTC; CDR3: CASSEARLAGAAYEQYF
size: .; V: TRBV7-9; D: .; J: TRBJ2-5; DNA: TGTGCCAGCAGCTTTGACCTGGGCCAAGAGACCCAGTACTTC; CDR3: CASSFDLGQETQYF
size: few; V: TRBV18; D: TRBD1; J: TRBJ1-5; DNA: TGTGCCAGCTCAGGGGGACAGGGTTATCAGCCCCAGCATTTT; CDR3: CASSGGQGYQPQHF
size: .; V: TRBV11-2; D: TRBD2; J: TRBJ2-1; DNA: TGTGCCAGCAGTCGACTAGCGGGGGCGGTAGGTGATGACAATGAGCAGTTCTTC; CDR3: CASSRLAGAVGDDNEQFF